Listed below are T cell receptor beta chains from one sample, sequenced in a study of shared clonotypes between healthy human individuals. Clones were read by immunoSEQ multiplex PCR, and TCRdb kept only the in-frame ones, dropping some. The data contain approximately 940,000 clones, around three quarters of them singletons. The material sequenced was memory CD4+ T cells sorted from blood. The receptors here all came from a man in his late teens or twenties in good health. Each CDR3 is given with its conserved first and last residue. The order of the fields is V gene, J gene, clone size, D gene, CDR3 protein, CDR3 DNA. The D gene is left open where the match is weak. A row's size may be missing; if present it is once, few, many or a size class.

V gene: TRBV5-1
J gene: TRBJ1-6
clone size: .
D gene: .
CDR3 protein: CASSLEAERTSPLHF
CDR3 DNA: TGCGCCAGCAGCTTGGAGGCAGAGAGGACTTCACCCCTCCACTTT

V gene: TRBV7-2
J gene: TRBJ2-7
clone size: .
D gene: .
CDR3 protein: CASSLRSRQSGSHEQYF
CDR3 DNA: TGTGCCAGCAGCTTACGTAGCCGCCAGAGCGGTAGTCACGAGCAGTACTTC

V gene: TRBV4-1
J gene: TRBJ2-5
clone size: .
D gene: TRBD1
CDR3 protein: CASSLTPPGTAQETQYF
CDR3 DNA: TGCGCCAGCAGCCTAACCCCCCCCGGGACAGCCCAAGAGACCCAGTACTTC

V gene: TRBV2
J gene: TRBJ1-5
clone size: .
D gene: .
CDR3 protein: CASSLPGRSNQPQHF
CDR3 DNA: TGTGCCAGCAGTCTGCCGGGACGATCAAATCAGCCCCAGCATTTT

V gene: TRBV18
J gene: TRBJ1-5
clone size: .
D gene: TRBD1
CDR3 protein: CASSPGTGREPQHF
CDR3 DNA: TGTGCCAGCTCACCAGGGACAGGGAGGGAGCCCCAGCATTTT

V gene: TRBV11-3
J gene: TRBJ2-5
clone size: few
D gene: .
CDR3 protein: CASSPKYF
CDR3 DNA: TGTGCCAGCAGCCCCAAGTACTTC

V gene: TRBV4-2
J gene: TRBJ2-7
clone size: .
D gene: TRBD1
CDR3 protein: CASSPSGTGAYEQYF
CDR3 DNA: TGTGCCAGCAGCCCGAGTGGGACAGGGGCCTACGAGCAGTACTTC

V gene: TRBV6-5
J gene: TRBJ2-5
clone size: .
D gene: .
CDR3 protein: CASRRSGETQYF
CDR3 DNA: TGTGCCAGCAGAAGGTCTGGAGAGACCCAGTACTTC

V gene: TRBV4-1
J gene: TRBJ2-5
clone size: .
D gene: TRBD2
CDR3 protein: CASSQNSGGISETQYF
CDR3 DNA: TGCGCCAGCAGCCAGAATAGCGGGGGGATTTCGGAGACCCAGTACTTC

V gene: TRBV7-9
J gene: TRBJ1-4
clone size: .
D gene: .
CDR3 protein: CASSLARSAAPFLNEKLFF
CDR3 DNA: TGTGCCAGCAGCTTAGCCAGGTCAGCCGCACCATTCCTTAATGAAAAACTGTTTTTT

V gene: TRBV5-1
J gene: TRBJ2-5
clone size: .
D gene: .
CDR3 protein: CASSRTMGETQYF
CDR3 DNA: TGCGCCAGCAGCCGGACGATGGGAGAGACCCAGTACTTC

V gene: TRBV5-1
J gene: TRBJ2-5
clone size: few
D gene: .
CDR3 protein: CASSLVASADQETQYF
CDR3 DNA: TGCGCCAGCAGCTTGGTGGCTAGCGCAGACCAAGAGACCCAGTACTTC

V gene: TRBV29-1
J gene: TRBJ1-3
clone size: .
D gene: .
CDR3 protein: CSVGANSGNTIYF
CDR3 DNA: TGCAGCGTGGGGGCCAACTCTGGAAACACCATATATTTT

V gene: TRBV5-1
J gene: TRBJ2-1
clone size: .
D gene: .
CDR3 protein: CASSLMSRGDEQFF
CDR3 DNA: TGCGCCAGCAGCTTGATGAGTCGGGGCGATGAGCAGTTCTTC

V gene: TRBV5-1
J gene: TRBJ1-1
clone size: few
D gene: TRBD1
CDR3 protein: CASSLRTGNTEAFF
CDR3 DNA: TGCGCCAGCAGCCTCCGGACAGGGAACACTGAAGCTTTCTTT

V gene: TRBV4-1
J gene: TRBJ1-2
clone size: .
D gene: .
CDR3 protein: CASSQVEASYGYTF
CDR3 DNA: TGCGCCAGCAGCCAAGTAGAAGCTAGTTATGGCTACACCTTC

V gene: TRBV7-2
J gene: TRBJ2-7
clone size: .
D gene: .
CDR3 protein: CASSLENFREQYF
CDR3 DNA: TGTGCCAGCAGCTTAGAAAATTTTCGCGAGCAGTACTTC

V gene: TRBV5-1
J gene: TRBJ1-1
clone size: .
D gene: .
CDR3 protein: CASSLVGRAGTEAFF
CDR3 DNA: TGCGCCAGCAGCTTGGTCGGTAGGGCGGGTACTGAAGCTTTCTTT

V gene: TRBV4-3
J gene: TRBJ2-2
clone size: .
D gene: .
CDR3 protein: CASSQAVQGGTNGELFF
CDR3 DNA: TGCGCCAGCAGCCAAGCGGTTCAGGGGGGAACGAACGGGGAGCTGTTTTTT

V gene: TRBV5-5
J gene: TRBJ2-3
clone size: .
D gene: .
CDR3 protein: CASRGAADTQYF
CDR3 DNA: TGTGCCAGCAGGGGAGCGGCGGATACGCAGTATTTT

V gene: TRBV10-3
J gene: TRBJ2-2
clone size: .
D gene: TRBD2
CDR3 protein: CAIRTSAGRNTGELFF
CDR3 DNA: TGTGCCATCCGGACTAGCGCGGGACGGAACACCGGGGAGCTGTTTTTT

V gene: TRBV11-2
J gene: TRBJ1-4
clone size: .
D gene: .
CDR3 protein: CASSLGSGTPNEKLFF
CDR3 DNA: TGTGCCAGCAGCTTAGGTTCCGGGACACCCAATGAAAAACTGTTTTTT

V gene: TRBV5-4
J gene: TRBJ2-7
clone size: few
D gene: TRBD2
CDR3 protein: CASSLLRLAGQISYEQYF
CDR3 DNA: TGTGCCAGCAGCTTGTTGAGACTAGCGGGGCAAATCTCCTACGAGCAGTACTTC

V gene: TRBV11-2
J gene: TRBJ2-2
clone size: .
D gene: TRBD2
CDR3 protein: CASSGTSGNVELFF
CDR3 DNA: TGTGCCAGCAGCGGGACTAGCGGGAACGTGGAGCTGTTTTTT

V gene: TRBV12-5
J gene: TRBJ1-1
clone size: few
D gene: TRBD1
CDR3 protein: CASGLVPGGTGYTEAFF
CDR3 DNA: TGTGCTAGTGGTTTGGTACCGGGGGGGACAGGGTACACTGAAGCTTTCTTT

V gene: TRBV5-1
J gene: TRBJ2-5
clone size: .
D gene: TRBD2
CDR3 protein: CASSLLAGVETQYF
CDR3 DNA: TGCGCCAGCAGCTTGCTAGCGGGGGTGGAGACCCAGTACTTC

V gene: TRBV2
J gene: TRBJ1-4
clone size: .
D gene: TRBD1
CDR3 protein: CASHRDREGELFF
CDR3 DNA: TGTGCCAGTCACCGGGACAGGGAGGGGGAACTGTTTTTT

V gene: TRBV5-6
J gene: TRBJ2-7
clone size: .
D gene: TRBD1
CDR3 protein: CASSHYRDRFSYEQYF
CDR3 DNA: TGTGCCAGCAGCCACTACCGGGACAGATTCTCCTACGAGCAGTACTTC

V gene: TRBV4-1
J gene: TRBJ2-2
clone size: few
D gene: .
CDR3 protein: CASSQGQVGELFF
CDR3 DNA: TGCGCCAGCAGCCAAGGACAGGTCGGGGAGCTGTTTTTT

V gene: TRBV29-1
J gene: TRBJ1-1
clone size: few
D gene: .
CDR3 protein: CSVRQGLGTEAFF
CDR3 DNA: TGCAGCGTTCGGCAGGGATTAGGCACTGAAGCTTTCTTT

V gene: TRBV18
J gene: TRBJ1-2
clone size: .
D gene: .
CDR3 protein: CASSPQSPANYGYTF
CDR3 DNA: TGTGCCAGCTCACCCCAGTCCCCAGCTAACTATGGCTACACCTTC

V gene: TRBV6-1
J gene: TRBJ2-2
clone size: .
D gene: .
CDR3 protein: CASSSRGTALRELFF
CDR3 DNA: TGTGCCAGCAGTTCTCGCGGGACAGCCCTCCGGGAGCTGTTTTTT

V gene: TRBV19
J gene: TRBJ2-5
clone size: .
D gene: .
CDR3 protein: CASSPGVGGQETQYF
CDR3 DNA: TGTGCCAGTAGTCCAGGGGTCGGAGGGCAAGAGACCCAGTACTTC

V gene: TRBV10-3
J gene: TRBJ2-2
clone size: .
D gene: .
CDR3 protein: CAISEVSYGELFF
CDR3 DNA: TGTGCCATCAGTGAGGTCTCCTACGGGGAGCTGTTTTTT

V gene: TRBV6-6
J gene: TRBJ1-4
clone size: .
D gene: .
CDR3 protein: CASSFSLLDEKLFF
CDR3 DNA: TGTGCCAGCAGTTTCTCGCTTCTTGATGAAAAACTGTTTTTT